This passage covers 24 T cell receptor beta chains from one sample sequenced in a study of PD-L1 blockade in urothelial cancer (dated by TCRdb to about 2017). Sample time point, as interpreted from the label and publication: pretreatment peripheral blood. Library creation used the immunoSEQ multiplex PCR assay. Held by TCRdb, this immuneACCESS table contains in-frame sequences only and omits some clones. Under half of the omission traces to an unresolved V gene where checked; the cause of the rest is unknown. The sample table lists 45,000 to 65,000 clones, less than 90% of them with a count of one. Roughly 14% of the sample lies in the top ten. Here the sequenced sample was PBMCs, taken around atezolizumab (anti-PD-L1) treatment. The source of these receptors is a man in his sixties or seventies with urothelial cancer.

CDR3 region: CASGGLAGVGEQFF. The CDR3 coding sequence is TGTGCCAGCGGGGGGCTAGCGGGAGTTGGTGAGCAGTTCTTC. V and J are TRBV2 and TRBJ2-1; TRBD2 agrees at 10 bases. CDR1 and CDR2 (germline): SNHLY, FYNNEI. The J segment lost 9 bases and the V segment lost 8 bases, leaving 10 bases of the junction unmatched. CDR3 length: 14 amino acids.

The CDR3, as DNA: TGTGCCAGCAGTTCTTTAGCGGGAGAGGGGACCCAGTACTTC. It yields the protein CASSSLAGEGTQYF. The rearrangement uses TRBV28 and TRBJ2-5; 9 nucleotides agree with TRBD2. V lost 4 bases and J lost 7; bases outside the gene matches: 7. The germline CDR1 and CDR2 sequences are MDHEN and SYDVKM. The CDR3 contains 14 residues.

The J gene is TRBJ2-1, the V gene TRBV7-9; D gene unclear. V lost 2 bases, J lost 7 bases, and 12 bases lay in between. Per germline, CDR1 SEHNR and CDR2 FQNEAQ (reference sequence). The CDR3 extends over 14 amino acids. The CDR3 sequence: CASSLWLQKNEQFF. For the CDR3, the DNA is TGTGCCAGCAGCTTATGGCTTCAAAAGAATGAGCAGTTCTTC. Together with reference TRBV7-9 and TRBJ2-1, the CDR3 gives the full variable domain: DTGVSQNPRHKITKRGQNVTFRCDPISEHNRLYWYRQTLGQGPEFLTYFQNEAQLEKSRLLSDRFSAERPKGSFSTLEIQRTEQGDSAMYLCASSLWLQKNEQFFGPGTRLTVL.

The V call is TRBV27, the J call TRBJ2-1, with 7 bases matching TRBD2. This CDR3 is built from 18 residues. V was pared by 7 bases and J by 8 bases, with 23 bases of the junction left unmatched. Germline V gene sequence: CDR1 MNHEY, CDR2 SMNVEV (reference sequence). Here the CDR3 DNA reads TGTGCCAGCAACCCTCGGGCGGTGACGAGGGGAGGACTAGATGAGCAGTTCTTC. This codes for CASNPRAVTRGGLDEQFF.

This clone was picked up a small number of times. The chain combines TRBV27 with TRBJ2-7, with D tentatively TRBD1 (5 bases). The V gene lost 0 bases and the J gene lost 0 bases, with 12 bases spanning the gap. The germline V gene has CDR1 MNHEY and CDR2 SMNVEV (reference sequence). The CDR3 sequence is 16 residues long. The chain's CDR3 is CASSLSTRASSYEQYF. The CDR3 DNA reads TGTGCCAGCAGTTTATCAACCAGGGCTAGCTCCTACGAGCAGTACTTC.

The chain links TRBV27 to TRBJ1-2; possibly TRBD1 for D (5 bases). The V and J ends lost 0 bases and 8 bases respectively, with 13 bases between them. This CDR3 is 14 amino acids long. The germline V gene encodes CDR1 MNHEY and CDR2 SMNVEV (reference sequence). Here the CDR3 DNA reads TGTGCCAGCAGTTTATCCCGGGGGGGAGAGGGCTACACCTTC. Translating gives CASSLSRGGEGYTF.

The chain links TRBV4-2 to TRBJ1-2, with D tentatively TRBD1 (5 bases). The V end was cut by 2 bases, the J end by 3 bases, with 10 bases between. Per the germline V gene, CDR1 is LGHNA and CDR2 is YNFKEQ. The CDR3 is made up of 14 amino acids. This chain's CDR3 is CASSQFDRDYGYTF. DNA of the CDR3: TGTGCCAGCAGCCAATTTGACAGAGACTATGGCTACACCTTC.

This CDR3 reads CATSGTGGGTGELFF. The CDR3, as DNA: TGTGCCACCAGCGGCACAGGGGGAGGCACCGGGGAGCTGTTTTTT. The genes are TRBV15 and TRBJ2-2, with 8 bases aligning to TRBD1. The trim removed 5 bases at V and 4 bases at J, leaving 6 bases unmatched. Germline-derived CDR1 and CDR2 are LNHNV and YYDKDF (reference sequence). The CDR3 covers 15 residues.

This clone was detected a few times. The chain combines TRBV5-8 with TRBJ2-7; no definite D call. From germline, CDR1 is SGHTS and CDR2 YDEGEE. The CDR3 totals 14 residues. The V end lost 1 base, the J end lost 2 bases, and 10 bases lay between the germline ends. The CDR3 is CASSLNREPYEQYF. CDR3 in DNA: TGTGCCAGCAGCTTGAACAGAGAACCCTACGAGCAGTACTTC.

The chain has TRBV14 and TRBJ2-1; 7 bases match TRBD2. This CDR3 has 15 amino acids. Trimming cost V 3 bases and J 9 bases; bases outside gene matches: 11. Looked up from germline, CDR1 is SGHDN and CDR2 is FVKESK. The CDR3 region has the DNA TGTGCCAGCAGCCAGGGGGGAGGGCCCTCGGTTGAGCAGTTCTTC. Residues: CASSQGGGPSVEQFF.

V is TRBV10-3 and J is TRBJ2-3; 8 nucleotides match TRBD2. This CDR3 region has 13 residues. Germline V gene data show CDR1 as ENHRY and CDR2 as SYGVKD. V lost 7 bases, J lost 3 bases, and 3 bases stayed unmatched. The CDR3: CAIMVAGTDTQYF. CDR3 nucleotide sequence: TGTGCCATCATGGTAGCGGGGACAGATACGCAGTATTTT.

The rearrangement uses TRBV20-1 and TRBJ1-2; 7 bases align to TRBD1. J was trimmed by 3 bases and V by 6 bases; bases with no gene match: 1. The CDR3 is made up of 11 amino acids. Germline V gene data show CDR1 as DFQATT and CDR2 as SNEGSKA (reference sequence). CDR3 coding DNA: TGCAGTGCGCAGGGGGACTATGGCTACACCTTC. Residues: CSAQGDYGYTF.

This chain uses TRBV5-1 with TRBJ2-7, with 11 positions matching TRBD2. The V gene end was trimmed by 4 bases and the J gene end by 2 bases; junction bases not matched to a gene: 5. Germline V CDR1 and CDR2: SGHRS, YFSETQ. This CDR3 has 15 amino acids. The DNA for the CDR3 is TGCGCCAGCAGCCGGACTAGCGGGCCGACCTACGAGCAGTACTTC. It is translated as CASSRTSGPTYEQYF. Filled out from reference TRBV5-1 and TRBJ2-7, the complete variable domain reads KAGVTQTPRYLIKTRGQQVTLSCSPISGHRSVSWYQQTPGQGLQFLFEYFSETQRNKGNFPGRFSGRQFSNSRSEMNVSTLELGDSALYLCASSRTSGPTYEQYFGPGTRLTVT.

The genes are TRBV6-5 and TRBJ1-2; TRBD1 aligns across 9 bases. The CDR3 loop spans 15 amino acids. Germline CDR1 is MNHEY and CDR2 is SVGAGI. The V segment lost 5 bases and the J segment 0 bases; nucleotides outside the gene matches: 4. The DNA of the CDR3 is TGTGCCAGCAGTAGACAGGGGGTACCTAACTATGGCTACACCTTC. Translation: CASSRQGVPNYGYTF.

This rearrangement joins TRBV7-9 to TRBJ1-1; weak D call: TRBD1 (5 bases). The CDR3 sequence is 13 residues long. Germline V gene lookup returns CDR1 SEHNR and CDR2 FQNEAQ (reference sequence). Trimming left V 3 bases short and J 4 bases short, with 9 bases between. CDR3 bases: TGTGCCAGCAGCTTGGGGGGGGGCACTGAAGCTTTCTTT. It codes for CASSLGGGTEAFF.

A single count supports this clone. This chain uses TRBV5-1 with TRBJ2-5, with 8 bases identical to TRBD2. Losses at the gene ends were 2 bases for V and 0 bases for J; bases not matched to a gene: 0. The CDR3 consists of 14 residues. The germline CDR1 and CDR2 sequences are SGHRS and YFSETQ. CDR3 sequence: CASSFSGNQETQYF. CDR3 nucleotide sequence: TGCGCCAGCAGCTTTAGCGGGAACCAAGAGACCCAGTACTTC.

The chain uses TRBV6-1 and TRBJ2-7; tentatively, D is TRBD1 (5 bases). The germline V gene has CDR1 MNHNS and CDR2 SASEGT. V lost 1 base to trimming and J lost 6 bases, with 10 bases between them. The CDR3 runs to 13 residues. CDR3 amino acids: CASSEVGDGEQYF. CDR3 nucleotides: TGTGCCAGCAGTGAAGTAGGGGATGGCGAGCAGTACTTC.

V gene TRBV11-2 combines with J gene TRBJ2-7; 7 bases line up with TRBD2. Per germline, CDR1 SGHAT and CDR2 FQNNGV. Unmatched junction bases numbered 6, after V lost 5 bases and J lost 2 bases. This CDR3 is built from 14 residues. This CDR3 is CASSPTGGTYEQYF. The CDR3 DNA reads TGTGCCAGCAGCCCGACGGGGGGAACCTACGAGCAGTACTTC.

The chain carries TRBV5-6 and TRBJ2-7, with 9 bases fitting TRBD1. From germline, CDR1 is SGHDT and CDR2 YYEEEE. V shed 3 bases, J shed 7 bases, and the junction held 8 bases outside the gene matches. The CDR3 is made up of 14 amino acids. The DNA for the CDR3 is TGTGCCAGCAGCTCCCCGGGACAGGGATGGGAGCAGTACTTC. Its translation is CASSSPGQGWEQYF.

J is TRBJ2-2 and V is TRBV27; D unclear. With 3 bases removed from V and 3 bases from J, the gap between germline ends came to 11 bases. The length of the CDR3 is 15 residues. The germline gives CDR1 MNHEY, CDR2 SMNVEV (reference sequence). This CDR3 reads CASSFIGSHTGELFF. CDR3 coding DNA: TGTGCCAGCAGTTTCATTGGCTCACACACCGGGGAGCTGTTTTTT.

This rearrangement joins TRBV10-3 to TRBJ1-2; no firm D call. The CDR3 totals 15 residues. The germline CDR1 and CDR2 sequences are ENHRY and SYGVKD. With 3 bases removed from V and 0 bases from J, the gap between germline ends came to 11 bases. This CDR3 reads CAISDAKVANYGYTF. Here the CDR3 DNA reads TGTGCCATCAGTGACGCCAAAGTAGCTAACTATGGCTACACCTTC.

The chain uses TRBV27 and TRBJ2-2; no reliable D call. This CDR3 comprises 13 residues. The V end lost 2 bases, the J end lost 7 bases, and 8 bases lay between the germline ends. CDR1 is MNHEY, CDR2 SMNVEV, per germline (reference sequence). The CDR3 is CASSLVTDGELFF. CDR3 DNA: TGTGCCAGCAGTTTAGTAACAGACGGGGAGCTGTTTTTT.

V and J are TRBV4-1 and TRBJ2-1, with 8 bases fitting TRBD2. Germline V CDR1 and CDR2: MGHRA, YSYEKL. The junction had 4 bases not matched to a gene; V was cut back by 2 bases and J by 4 bases. The CDR3 length is 15 residues. DNA for the CDR3: TGCGCCAGCAGCCAACCCGGGAGGGGATACAATGAGCAGTTCTTC. It encodes CASSQPGRGYNEQFF.

The V and J genes are TRBV28 and TRBJ2-3; 10 nucleotides match TRBD1. CDR3 length: 16 residues. V lost 4 bases and J lost 14; bases outside the gene matches: 18. The germline V gene encodes CDR1 MDHEN and CDR2 SYDVKM. CDR3 amino acids: CASSSPGQGLSRYAYF. The CDR3 bases are TGTGCCAGCAGTTCCCCGGGACAGGGGTTAAGCAGATACGCGTATTTT.